This T cell receptor beta chain was identified during a study of T cells after yellow fever vaccination. Study-wide results and caveats: Researchers noted that a small share of clonotypes showed up in both CD4 and CD8 compartments. A weaker but faster secondary response was observed, peaking on day 5 versus 15. Re-detected after boosting: most primary clones, 96% of CD4 and 80% to 90% of CD8. Abundant clonotypes from the bulk population could contaminate FACS-sorted repertoires.

TCRdb re-called the 5' RACE reads through MiXCR, storing one row per CDR3 protein. The sample records hundreds of thousands of distinct CDR3 sequences, roughly an eighth being singletons. This clonotype has a handful of counts. Its target is unknown. The CDR3 runs 14 residues. V dropped 2 bases and J dropped 5; count of bases not matched to a gene: 3. The V gene's germline CDR1 is ENHRY and CDR2 SYGVKD. The rearrangement uses TRBV10-3 and TRBJ2-7; 10 bases align to TRBD2. This sequence was found in a young man who received the YFV17D yellow fever vaccine. This material consisted of PBMCs, taken on the day of the yellow fever booster vaccination. The CDR3 loop is CAISEGTSAHEQYF. The CDR3 DNA is TGTGCCATCAGTGAGGGGACTAGCGCCCACGAGCAGTACTTC.